Given below is one TCR beta chain in context. This record belongs to a study of blood T cell repertoires in COVID-19. In the study overall: Italy, Spain and the United States were the sources of the convalescent and acute COVID-19 samples.

Germline CDR1 LNHDA, CDR2 SQIVND (reference sequence). V gave up 3 bases and J gave up 6 bases, with 8 bases separating them. This CDR3 has 13 amino acids. Assay: immunoSEQ multiplex PCR; the TCRdb copy retains only in-frame clones and omits some. The sample contains about 220,000 clones, around four fifths of which appear only once. The chain links TRBV19 to TRBJ2-2; a possible D gene is TRBD2 (7 bases). This clonotype originated in a woman between 45 and 65 years old with acute or convalescent COVID-19. Input material: peripheral blood. CDR3 amino acids: CASSMGGPGELFF. DNA for the CDR3: TGTGCCAGTAGTATGGGGGGGCCCGGGGAGCTGTTTTTT.